This TCR beta chain was captured by sequencing in a study of siplizumab effects on memory and regulatory T cells (dated by TCRdb to the late 2010s). Regarding the complete study: The study examined how the anti-CD2 antibody siplizumab affects alloreactive T-cell subsets in allogeneic mixed lymphocyte reactions built from human PBMCs.

The library was built by means of the immunoSEQ multiplex PCR assay. The deep sequencing platform assayed around 10^5 TCR templates per sample. Genomic DNA extracted from sorted T cells was used for TCRbeta CDR3 sequencing. For the original study's pipeline: Clonal analysis of TCRbeta CDR3 data was done in the R programming language. Alloreactive CD4+ and CD8+ clones were identified by comparing unstimulated samples to CFSE-low samples taken after the reaction. Alloreactive CD4+ clones were assigned to regulatory or non-regulatory origin by matching sequences to sorted unstimulated Treg and non-Treg repertoires. TCRdb took over this immuneACCESS table, retaining in-frame rearrangements with V and J assigned. Such tables are incomplete; in checked studies, under half of the missing clones stem from an unresolved V gene, and the remainder is unexplained. That table furnishes V, J and clone size, whereas the DNA furnished D and trimming. For this sample there are roughly 60,000 clones; approximately 95% appear just once. The leading ten clones occupy about two fifths of the sample.

The germline V gene supplies CDR1 ENHRY and CDR2 SYGVKD. V was cut back by 3 bases and J by 7 bases, leaving a gap of 6 bases between them. Spanning cysteine to phenylalanine, the CDR3 consists of 12 amino acids. Only the CDR3 portion is preserved as DNA: 36 bases, with reading frame beginning at the first base. In regard to this clone: Its antigen is not yet known. Qualities for individual bases were not recorded, and no much larger clone is one base off.

TCRbeta CDR3 sequencing was performed on sorted unstimulated T cells and on proliferating T cells recovered from mixed lymphocyte reactions. Fresh whole blood from ten HLA-typed healthy donors served as the source for isolating PBMCs. On the study overall, not on this receptor specifically: Whether proliferating Tregs from siplizumab cultures actually had suppressive function was not functionally confirmed. Because sequences at frequencies below about 10^-5 were poorly captured, only a minor fraction of alloreactive clones could be mapped back to unstimulated subsets. The cumulative frequency of alloreactive sequences traceable to unstimulated CD4+ memory T cells was significantly reduced by siplizumab. A naive or memory phenotype could not be assigned to roughly 80-95% of proliferating CD4+ or CD8+ clones. Among mappable alloreactive CD4+ clones, the Treg-derived fraction averaged approximately 69% with siplizumab versus approximately 27% in control reactions. Greater diversity appeared to be present in unstimulated naive T cells than in memory T cells, and a substantial contribution to the alloresponse seemed to be made by naive cells.

The sequence came from a human donor in good health. The chain was built from TRBV10-3 and TRBJ2-2; there is no confident call for the D gene. Sequenced sample: CD8+ T cells sorted from blood. The nucleotide sequence reads as follows: TGTGCCATCAGTGATGGTAGCGGGGAGCTGTTTTTT. Translation gives CAISDGSGELFF.